These 14 T cell receptor beta chains were sequenced from one sample in a study of T cells in Graves' hyperthyroidism and ophthalmopathy (dated by TCRdb to between 2018 and 2021). Receptor libraries were prepared by multiplex PCR. The instrument was an Illumina HiSeq 2000. The TCR beta CDR3 regions were amplified from the RNA transcripts. For the first round of RT-PCR on the TCR CDR3, the HTBI primer set was used together with the Qiagen OneStep RT-PCR kit. TCRdb itself trimmed the public reads at Q25 with fastp, ran MiXCR and retained productive beta chains. Every CDR3 protein is listed once, alongside the most common genes and DNA of its rows. Within this sample are about 840,000 distinct CDR3 sequences, with 38% of them counted one time only. The top ten hold 7.5% to 9.5% of the sample. The sample consisted of blood. These receptors were taken from a man aged 18 to 30 with Graves' hyperthyroidism.

A few counts support this clonotype. This rearrangement joins TRBV20-1 to TRBJ2-5; 13 nucleotides align to TRBD2. The V gene end was trimmed by 2 bases and the J gene end by 4 bases; junction bases not matched to a gene: 4. Germline V CDR1 and CDR2: DFQATT, SNEGSKA (reference sequence). CDR3 length: 15 amino acids. CDR3 sequence reads: CSARPTSGRLETQYF. CDR3 nucleotide sequence: TGCAGTGCTAGACCGACTAGCGGGAGGTTAGAGACCCAGTACTTC.

The V call is TRBV19, the J call TRBJ2-5; tentative D call: TRBD1 (5 bases). The V and J ends lost 2 bases and 4 bases respectively, with 11 bases between them. This CDR3 has 14 residues. Germline CDR1 and CDR2: LNHDA and SQIVND (reference sequence). CDR3 sequence reads: CASSILGRGETQYF. In DNA, the CDR3 is TGTGCCAGTAGTATACTGGGGCGCGGAGAGACCCAGTACTTC.

The rearrangement uses TRBV6-1 and TRBJ2-6; 7 bases align to TRBD1. This CDR3 has 19 amino acids. Germline assignment: CDR1 MNHNS and CDR2 SASEGT. V dropped 4 bases and J dropped 0; count of bases not matched to a gene: 12. The CDR3 coding sequence is TGTGCCAGCAGTGGACCAACCACAGGGGTCAGCTCTGGGGCCAACGTCCTGACTTTC. This codes for CASSGPTTGVSSGANVLTF.

The chain couples TRBV7-8 to TRBJ2-7; D may be TRBD1 (5 bases). With 5 bases removed from V and 5 bases from J, the gap between germline ends came to 16 bases. CDR3 length: 14 amino acids. Germline values: CDR1 SGHVS, CDR2 FQNEAQ. The CDR3, as DNA: TGTGCCAGCAGCCGCACTAACGGCAGGGACGAGCAGTACTTC. Translating it yields CASSRTNGRDEQYF.

The chain couples TRBV24-1 to TRBJ1-2, with a weak D call TRBD1 (5 bases). Germline V lookup: CDR1 KGHDR, CDR2 SFDVKD. With 3 bases removed from V and 4 bases from J, the gap between germline ends came to 8 bases. This CDR3 region has 13 residues. The DNA of the CDR3 is TGTGCCACCAGTGATAGAGGGACCTATGGCTACACCTTC. Residues: CATSDRGTYGYTF.

The V and J genes are TRBV29-1 and TRBJ1-2, with D uncertain. CDR1 is SQVTM and CDR2 is ANQGSEA in the germline V gene. This CDR3 contains 12 residues. V lost 8 bases, J lost 8 bases, and 18 bases lay in between. As DNA, the CDR3 is TGCAGCAGCCAAGACCAGGCGAAGGGCTACACCTTC. Translating gives CSSQDQAKGYTF.

There are many counts of this clonotype. This rearrangement joins TRBV7-8 to TRBJ2-2; TRBD1 matches 10 bases. CDR3 length: 15 amino acids. Germline values: CDR1 SGHVS, CDR2 FQNEAQ. V trimming: 5 bases; J trimming: 5 bases; junction bases outside the gene matches: 5. The CDR3 here is CASSPGTGATGELFF. The CDR3 nucleotides are TGTGCCAGCAGCCCTGGGACAGGGGCGACCGGGGAGCTGTTTTTT.

J is TRBJ1-1 and V is TRBV29-1; the D gene is possibly TRBD1 (5 bases). V was clipped by 3 bases and J by 4 bases, with 12 bases between them. CDR3 size: 13 residues. Germline V gene sequence: CDR1 SQVTM, CDR2 ANQGSEA. The CDR3 region has the DNA TGCAGCGTTGAGTGGGGCTTCGGCACTGAAGCTTTCTTT. It encodes CSVEWGFGTEAFF.

The gene calls are TRBV7-9 and TRBJ1-5; no firm D call. Germline lookup yields CDR1 SEHNR and CDR2 FQNEAQ (reference sequence). Trimming stripped 1 base from V and 7 bases from J, with 11 bases between. This CDR3 has 14 amino acids. The CDR3 DNA reads TGTGCCAGCAGCTTAGTGGCAACCGGGCAGCCCCAGCATTTT. Its translation is CASSLVATGQPQHF.

This clonotype was recorded a few times. The V gene is TRBV20-1, the J gene TRBJ2-7; TRBD2 matches 12 bases. CDR1 and CDR2 (germline): DFQATT, SNEGSKA (reference sequence). Trimming took 2 bases from V and 2 from J; bases not matched to a gene: 4. The CDR3 is 15 amino acids. CDR3 sequence: CSARSRLAGAYEQYF. The CDR3 bases are TGCAGTGCTAGATCCCGACTAGCGGGAGCCTACGAGCAGTACTTC.

This chain links TRBV5-5 with TRBJ1-2; the D is unclear. This CDR3 has 15 amino acids. The germline V gene encodes CDR1 SGHKS and CDR2 YYEKEE (reference sequence). With 0 bases removed from V and 1 base from J, the gap between germline ends came to 10 bases. As DNA, the CDR3 is TGTGCCAGCAGCTTGGCTCCTACCAATAACTATGGCTACACCTTC. Its translation: CASSLAPTNNYGYTF.

Concerning this clonotype itself: A much larger clone lies a single base off, so this may be a read error. The V gene is TRBV20-1, the J gene TRBJ2-5, with TRBD2 matching over 11 bases. The CDR3 runs to 14 residues. CDR1 and CDR2 (germline): DFQATT, SNEGSKA (reference sequence). V shed 3 bases, J shed 7 bases, and the junction held 7 bases outside the gene matches. CDR3 sequence: CSASSLAGGGTQYF. CDR3 nucleotides: TGCAGTGCTAGTAGTCTAGCGGGGGGAGGGACCCAGTACTTC.

This clonotype was observed a handful of times. The CDR3 spells CSARGGTKGEVEAFF. CDR3 coding DNA: TGCAGTGCTAGGGGCGGGACAAAAGGAGAAGTTGAAGCTTTCTTT. The genes are TRBV20-1 and TRBJ1-1, with a possible D match to TRBD1 (6 bases). The germline CDR1 and CDR2 sequences are DFQATT and SNEGSKA (reference sequence). The CDR3 covers 15 residues. The germline V and J ends were trimmed by 3 bases and 7 bases, with 21 bases remaining between them.

This clonotype has more than one count but fewer than ten. The gene calls are TRBV4-2 and TRBJ1-4; 7 bases agree with TRBD1. With V trimmed by 3 bases and J by 5 bases, 9 bases remained unmatched. This CDR3 is built from 16 residues. Germline V gives CDR1 LGHNA, CDR2 YNFKEQ. This CDR3 is CASSHEDRSWNEKLFF. The DNA for the CDR3 is TGTGCCAGCAGCCACGAGGACAGGTCCTGGAATGAAAAACTGTTTTTT.